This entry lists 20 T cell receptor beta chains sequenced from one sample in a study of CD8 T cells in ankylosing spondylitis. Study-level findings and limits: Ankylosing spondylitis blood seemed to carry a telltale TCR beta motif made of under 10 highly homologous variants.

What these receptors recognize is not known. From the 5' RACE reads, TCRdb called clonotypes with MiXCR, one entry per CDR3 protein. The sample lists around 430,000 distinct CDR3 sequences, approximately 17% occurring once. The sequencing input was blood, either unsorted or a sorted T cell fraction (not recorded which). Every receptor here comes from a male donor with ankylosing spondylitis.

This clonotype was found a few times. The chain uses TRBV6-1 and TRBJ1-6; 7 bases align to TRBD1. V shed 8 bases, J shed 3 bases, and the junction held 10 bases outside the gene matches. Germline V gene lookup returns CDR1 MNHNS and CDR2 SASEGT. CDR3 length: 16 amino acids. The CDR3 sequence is CASLRDRYYYNSPLHF. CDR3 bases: TGTGCCAGCCTCCGGGACAGATACTACTATAATTCACCCCTCCACTTT.

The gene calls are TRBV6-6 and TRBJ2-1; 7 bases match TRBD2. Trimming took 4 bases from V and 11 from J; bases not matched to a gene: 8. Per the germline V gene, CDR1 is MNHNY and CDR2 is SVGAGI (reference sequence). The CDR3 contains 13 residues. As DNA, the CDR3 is TGTGCCAGCAGTTTCATGGGGGGGAATAAGCAGTTCTTC. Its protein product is CASSFMGGNKQFF.

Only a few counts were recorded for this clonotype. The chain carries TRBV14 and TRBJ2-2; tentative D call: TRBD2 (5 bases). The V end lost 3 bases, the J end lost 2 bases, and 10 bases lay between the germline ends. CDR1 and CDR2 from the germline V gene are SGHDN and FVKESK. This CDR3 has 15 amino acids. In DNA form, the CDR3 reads TGTGCCAGCAGCCAGATCCGGGGTAACACCGGGGAGCTGTTTTTT. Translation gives CASSQIRGNTGELFF.

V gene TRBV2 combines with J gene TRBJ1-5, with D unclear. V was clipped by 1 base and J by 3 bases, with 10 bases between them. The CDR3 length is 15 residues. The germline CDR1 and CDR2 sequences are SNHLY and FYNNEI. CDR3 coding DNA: TGTGCCAGCAGTGAAGAAGGGTTGGACAATCAGCCCCAGCATTTT. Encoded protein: CASSEEGLDNQPQHF.

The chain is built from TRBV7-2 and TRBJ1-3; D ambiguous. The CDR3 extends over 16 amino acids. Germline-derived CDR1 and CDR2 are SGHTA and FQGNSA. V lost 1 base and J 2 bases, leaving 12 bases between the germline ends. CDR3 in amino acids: CASSLGGSSTGNTIYF. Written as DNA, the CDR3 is TGTGCCAGCAGCTTAGGTGGCAGCAGTACTGGAAACACCATATATTTT.

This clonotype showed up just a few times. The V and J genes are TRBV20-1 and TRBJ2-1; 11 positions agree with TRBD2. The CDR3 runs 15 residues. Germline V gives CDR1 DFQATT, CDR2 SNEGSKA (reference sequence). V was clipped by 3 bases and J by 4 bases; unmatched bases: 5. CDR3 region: CSASRPSGGYNEQFF. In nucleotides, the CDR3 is TGCAGTGCTAGCCGACCTAGCGGGGGGTACAATGAGCAGTTCTTC.

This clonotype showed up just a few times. DNA of the CDR3: TGTGCCAGCAGCTTGGCAGGACAGGCGAGGTACGAGCAGTACTTC. Its translation: CASSLAGQARYEQYF. The rearrangement joins TRBV5-5 to TRBJ2-7, with 7 nucleotides matching TRBD1. CDR3 length: 15 amino acids. V trimming: 0 bases; J trimming: 4 bases; junction bases outside the gene matches: 7. CDR1 is SGHKS and CDR2 is YYEKEE in the germline V gene (reference sequence).

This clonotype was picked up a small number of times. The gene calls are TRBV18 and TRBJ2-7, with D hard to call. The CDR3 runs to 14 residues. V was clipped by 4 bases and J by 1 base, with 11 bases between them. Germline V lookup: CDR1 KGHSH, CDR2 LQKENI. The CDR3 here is CASSRDTDSYEQYF. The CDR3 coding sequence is TGTGCCAGCTCACGCGATACCGATTCCTACGAGCAGTACTTC. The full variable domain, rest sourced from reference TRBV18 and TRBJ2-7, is NAGVMQNPRHLVRRRGQEARLRCSPMKGHSHVYWYRQLPEEGLKFMVYLQKENIIDESGMPKERFSAEFPKEGPSILRIQQVVRGDSAAYFCASSRDTDSYEQYFGPGTRLTVT.

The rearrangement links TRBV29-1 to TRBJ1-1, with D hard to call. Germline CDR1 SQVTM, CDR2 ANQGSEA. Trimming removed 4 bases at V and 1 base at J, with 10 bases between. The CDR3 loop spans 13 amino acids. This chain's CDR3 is CSVAETRNTEAFF. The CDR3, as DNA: TGCAGCGTTGCCGAAACCAGGAACACTGAAGCTTTCTTT.

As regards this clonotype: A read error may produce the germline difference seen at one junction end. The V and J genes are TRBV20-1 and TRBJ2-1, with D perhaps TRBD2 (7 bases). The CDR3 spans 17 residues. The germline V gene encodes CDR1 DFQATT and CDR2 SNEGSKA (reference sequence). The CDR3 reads CSANQRGLGGRYKEQFF. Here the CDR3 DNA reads TGCAGTGCTAACCAGCGAGGGTTGGGGGGGCGATACAAGGAGCAGTTCTTC.

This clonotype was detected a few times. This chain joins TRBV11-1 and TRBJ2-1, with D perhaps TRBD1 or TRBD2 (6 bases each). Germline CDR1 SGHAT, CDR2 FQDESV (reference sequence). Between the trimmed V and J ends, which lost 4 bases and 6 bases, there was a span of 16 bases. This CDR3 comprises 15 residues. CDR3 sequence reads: CASSSGLPGANEQFF. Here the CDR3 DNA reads TGTGCCAGCAGCTCGGGACTCCCGGGGGCCAATGAGCAGTTCTTC.

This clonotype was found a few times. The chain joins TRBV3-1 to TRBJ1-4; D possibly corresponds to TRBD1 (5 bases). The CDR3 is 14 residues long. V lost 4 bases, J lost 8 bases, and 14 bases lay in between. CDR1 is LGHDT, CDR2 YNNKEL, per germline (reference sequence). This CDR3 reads CASSPQGKEEKLFF. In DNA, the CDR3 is TGTGCCAGCAGCCCCCAGGGCAAGGAAGAAAAACTGTTTTTT.

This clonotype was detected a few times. The CDR3 nucleotides are TGTGCCAGCAGCCGCCAGATAAACGAAGCTTTCTTT. It translates to CASSRQINEAFF. The V gene is TRBV14, the J gene TRBJ1-1; D ambiguous. The germline gives CDR1 SGHDN, CDR2 FVKESK. V gave up 4 bases and J gave up 8 bases, with 11 bases separating them. The CDR3 has 12 amino acids.

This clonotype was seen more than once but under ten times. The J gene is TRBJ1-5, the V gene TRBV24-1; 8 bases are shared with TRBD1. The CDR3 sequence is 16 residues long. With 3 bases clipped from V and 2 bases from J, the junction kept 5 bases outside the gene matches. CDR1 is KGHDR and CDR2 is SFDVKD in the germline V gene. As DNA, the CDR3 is TGTGCCACCAGTGATACCGGACAGGGCGGCAATCAGCCCCAGCATTTT. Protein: CATSDTGQGGNQPQHF.

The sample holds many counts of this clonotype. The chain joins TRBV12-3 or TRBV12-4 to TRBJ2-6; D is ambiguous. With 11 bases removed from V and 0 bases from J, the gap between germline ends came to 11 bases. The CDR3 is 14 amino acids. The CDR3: CASRALSGANVLTF. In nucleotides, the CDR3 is TGTGCCTCCCGGGCCCTCTCTGGGGCCAACGTCCTGACTTTC.

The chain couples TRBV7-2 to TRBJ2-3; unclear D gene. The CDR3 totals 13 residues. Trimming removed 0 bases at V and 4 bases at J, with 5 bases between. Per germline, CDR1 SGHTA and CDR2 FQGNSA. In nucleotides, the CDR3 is TGTGCCAGCAGCTTAGCCCTAGCAGATACGCAGTATTTT. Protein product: CASSLALADTQYF.

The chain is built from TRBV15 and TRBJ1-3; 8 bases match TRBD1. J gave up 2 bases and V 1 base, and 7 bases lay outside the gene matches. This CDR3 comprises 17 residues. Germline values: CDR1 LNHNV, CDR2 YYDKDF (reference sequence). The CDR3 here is CATSRAGRGLAGNTIYF. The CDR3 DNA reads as TGTGCCACCAGCAGAGCGGGCAGGGGGCTTGCTGGAAACACCATATATTTT.

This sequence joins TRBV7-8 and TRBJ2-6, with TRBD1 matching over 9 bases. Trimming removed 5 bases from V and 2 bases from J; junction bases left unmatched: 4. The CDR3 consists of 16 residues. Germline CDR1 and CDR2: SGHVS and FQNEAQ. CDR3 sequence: CASSPRTGAGANVLTF. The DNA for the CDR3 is TGTGCCAGCAGCCCAAGGACAGGGGCTGGGGCCAACGTCCTGACTTTC.

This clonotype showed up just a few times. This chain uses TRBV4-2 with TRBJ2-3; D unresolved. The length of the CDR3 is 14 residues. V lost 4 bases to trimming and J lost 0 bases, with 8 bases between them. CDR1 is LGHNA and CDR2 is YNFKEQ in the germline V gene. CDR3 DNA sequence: TGTGCCAGCAGCCTCCGACTTAGCACAGATACGCAGTATTTT. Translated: CASSLRLSTDTQYF.

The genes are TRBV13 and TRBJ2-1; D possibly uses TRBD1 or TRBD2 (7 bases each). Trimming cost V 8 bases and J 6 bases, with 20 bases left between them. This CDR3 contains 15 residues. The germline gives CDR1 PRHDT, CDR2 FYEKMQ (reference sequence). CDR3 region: CASQPGRGRSNEQFF. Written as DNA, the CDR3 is TGTGCCAGCCAGCCAGGGAGGGGGCGATCCAATGAGCAGTTCTTC. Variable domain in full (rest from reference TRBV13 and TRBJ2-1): AAGVIQSPRHLIKEKRETATLKCYPIPRHDTVYWYQQGPGQDPQFLISFYEKMQSDKGSIPDRFSAQQFSDYHSELNMSSLELGDSALYFCASQPGRGRSNEQFFGPGTRLTVL.